The 27 T cell receptor beta chains presented below share a single source sample, sequenced in a study of cytomegalovirus exposure and HLA in healthy donors (TCRdb year 2017). Library preparation employed the immunoSEQ multiplex PCR assay. For the multiplex PCR, a mixture combining 60 forward primers for TCR Vbeta segments and 13 reverse primers for TCR Jbeta segments was used. TCRdb limited this immuneACCESS table to in-frame rearrangements with V and J called. A share of clones is missing; checked studies link under half to unresolved V genes, and the rest is unexplained. This sample has about 130,000 clones in its table, and roughly 79% of those were observed once. About 1.8% of the sample is held by the ten biggest clonotypes. Material: PBMCs. The receptor set was obtained from a woman aged 45 to 65 in good health and CMV-seronegative.

On this clone itself: It is unclear where the CDR3 begins or ends on the DNA, so no DNA is shown, and the CDR3 is as TCRdb lists it. Other nucleotide sequences in the sample specify the same CDR3. V is TRBV5-1 and J is TRBJ1-1; the table's D call of TRBD1 was not tested on the DNA. With termini counted, the CDR3 has 16 amino acids. CDR1 and CDR2 from the germline V gene are SGHRS and YFSETQ. CDR3: CASSFGQGARNTEAFF.

This chain links TRBV6-1 with TRBJ2-3; 8 nucleotides align to TRBD1. The V gene's germline CDR1 is MNHNS and CDR2 SASEGT. V dropped 6 bases and J dropped 2; count of bases not matched to a gene: 4. CDR3 size: 14 residues. CDR3 coding DNA: TGTGCCAGCAGGCCGACAGGGGCCACAGATACGCAGTATTTT. It yields the protein CASRPTGATDTQYF.

This chain connects TRBV29-1 to TRBJ1-1; D remains ambiguous. The CDR3 contains 10 residues. Trimming took off 5 bases at V and 4 bases at J, with 5 bases between the two ends. Germline V gene sequence: CDR1 SQVTM, CDR2 ANQGSEA. The CDR3 spells CSVYSTEAFF. In DNA form, the CDR3 reads TGCAGCGTTTACTCCACTGAAGCTTTCTTT.

The chain carries TRBV30 and TRBJ1-1; the match to TRBD1 covers 9 bases. V trimming: 2 bases; J trimming: 11 bases; junction bases outside the gene matches: 12. Germline values: CDR1 GTSNPN, CDR2 SVGIG (reference sequence). The CDR3 is 14 residues long. CDR3 sequence (DNA): TGTGCCTGGAGTCCAAGTGGACAGGGGATGGAGGCTTTCTTT. It encodes CAWSPSGQGMEAFF.

This clone rates as large. CDR3 DNA sequence: TGCGCCAGCAGCCAAAGACAGGGCTGGCAGCCCCAGCATTTT. This encodes CASSQRQGWQPQHF. The V and J genes are TRBV4-3 and TRBJ1-5; 7 positions match TRBD1. Losses at the gene ends were 2 bases for V and 7 bases for J; bases not matched to a gene: 5. Germline V gene data show CDR1 as LGHNA and CDR2 as YSLEER. The CDR3 sequence is 14 residues long.

This clone was detected only a few times. The chain employs TRBV5-1 and TRBJ2-1; the match to TRBD2 covers 10 bases. CDR3 length: 16 amino acids. Germline CDR1 reads SGHRS; CDR2 reads YFSETQ. Losses at the gene ends were 4 bases for V and 6 bases for J; bases not matched to a gene: 10. Here the CDR3 DNA reads TGCGCCAGCAGCAGGGATCTAGCGGGAGCCGGCAATGAGCAGTTCTTC. It codes for CASSRDLAGAGNEQFF.

The chain is built from TRBV7-2 and TRBJ1-4; possible D gene TRBD1, 5 bases. The CDR3 extends over 15 amino acids. CDR1 is SGHTA, CDR2 FQGNSA, per germline. Deletions cut 1 base from V and 7 bases from J, with 13 bases between. In DNA, the CDR3 is TGTGCCAGCAGCTTAGGGGATGGGAGGGGTGAAAAACTGTTTTTT. It specifies CASSLGDGRGEKLFF.

The V gene is TRBV3-2, the J gene TRBJ1-1. TRBV3-2 is reported as a pseudogene. This CDR3 region has 8 residues. DNA of the CDR3: TGTGCCGCGACTGAAGCTTTCTTT. It codes for CAATEAFF.

The CDR3 spells CASSQSSHSYEQYF. CDR3 bases: TGTGCCAGCAGCCAGAGTAGTCACTCCTACGAGCAGTACTTC. The rearrangement links TRBV4-2 to TRBJ2-7; D not resolved. V lost 3 bases, J lost 0 bases, and 9 bases lay in between. The CDR3 contains 14 residues. Germline-derived CDR1 and CDR2 are LGHNA and YNFKEQ.

This clone was seen a single time. This chain links TRBV30 with TRBJ1-1, with 7 bases matching TRBD1. V shed 4 bases and J 4 bases; nucleotides not matched to a gene: 6. In germline, CDR1 is GTSNPN, CDR2 SVGIG (reference sequence). This CDR3 is 13 amino acids long. The CDR3 DNA reads TGTGCCTGGATGAGGGGGGACAGCACTGAAGCTTTCTTT. Amino acid sequence: CAWMRGDSTEAFF.

The chain uses TRBV29-1 and TRBJ1-2; no clear D gene. The CDR3 sequence is 12 residues long. CDR1 SQVTM and CDR2 ANQGSEA come from the germline V gene. V was pared by 1 base and J by 5 bases, with 8 bases between. The CDR3 bases are TGCAGCGTTGAAGGAGGTCCGTATGGCTACACCTTC. Protein product: CSVEGGPYGYTF.

The table lists this clone with a few counts. At one end the junction does not follow the germline gene, possibly because of a read error. The chain has TRBV7-9 and TRBJ1-2; D gene unclear. The germline V gene has CDR1 SEHNR and CDR2 FQNEAQ (reference sequence). The CDR3 has 13 residues. The DNA of the CDR3 is TGTTCCAGCAGTTTTAGAAATGACTATGGCTACACCTTC. It codes for CSSSFRNDYGYTF.

The genes are TRBV2 and TRBJ1-4, with no clear D. Germline loops: CDR1 SNHLY, CDR2 FYNNEI. The ends were cut back, 6 bases at V and 0 bases at J, with 14 bases in the middle. This CDR3 is 16 amino acids long. This CDR3 is CASRTSFSATNEKLFF. In DNA form, the CDR3 reads TGTGCCAGCAGGACTAGTTTTAGTGCAACTAATGAAAAACTGTTTTTT.

The chain employs TRBV11-3 and TRBJ1-1, with D possibly TRBD1 on 5 matching bases. Trimming removed 4 bases from V and 3 bases from J, with 15 bases in between. CDR1 is SGHNT, CDR2 YENEEA, per germline. CDR3 length: 15 amino acids. The chain's CDR3 is CASSSRGVRDTEAFF. The CDR3, as DNA: TGTGCCAGCAGCTCCCGGGGGGTCAGAGACACTGAAGCTTTCTTT.

Here the CDR3 reads CAWNPTGNTEAFF. The CDR3 coding sequence is TGTGCCTGGAACCCGACAGGAAACACTGAAGCTTTCTTT. The genes are TRBV30 and TRBJ1-1; D perhaps matches TRBD1 (6 bases). This CDR3 comprises 13 residues. Germline-derived CDR1 and CDR2 are GTSNPN and SVGIG (reference sequence). V was cut by 4 bases and J by 2 bases, with 11 bases left in between.

V usage is TRBV13 and J usage is TRBJ1-4; 8 bases fit TRBD1. V trimming: 3 bases; J trimming: 5 bases; junction bases outside the gene matches: 8. From germline, CDR1 is PRHDT and CDR2 FYEKMQ (reference sequence). The CDR3 length is 16 residues. CDR3 region: CASSFRTGGRNEKLFF. The CDR3, as DNA: TGTGCCAGCAGCTTCCGAACAGGGGGGAGGAATGAAAAACTGTTTTTT.

This clone was seen once. The chain uses TRBV7-8 and TRBJ2-2, with 12 bases that match TRBD2. This CDR3 has 16 residues. CDR1 SGHVS and CDR2 FQNEAQ come from the germline V gene. After removal of 2 bases from V and 7 bases from J, the junction contained 5 bases not matched to a gene. Here the CDR3 DNA reads TGTGCCAGCAGCTTACCTAGCGGGAGGGCCGGCGGGGAGCTGTTTTTT. This gives the protein CASSLPSGRAGGELFF.

The chain employs TRBV2 and TRBJ1-5; D remains ambiguous. This CDR3 comprises 15 residues. The germline V and J ends were trimmed by 8 bases and 0 bases, with 14 bases remaining between them. CDR1 is SNHLY, CDR2 FYNNEI, per germline. CDR3 nucleotides: TGTGCCAGCCGGAGAGGACTCCATAGCAATCAGCCCCAGCATTTT. Protein sequence: CASRRGLHSNQPQHF.

The chain has TRBV29-1 and TRBJ2-1, with 7 bases identical to TRBD1. The junction had 3 bases not matched to a gene; V was cut back by 7 bases and J by 0 bases. The CDR3 contains 13 residues. Germline values: CDR1 SQVTM, CDR2 ANQGSEA. The CDR3 sequence is CSAQGSSYNEQFF. In DNA, the CDR3 is TGCAGCGCACAGGGGAGCTCCTACAATGAGCAGTTCTTC.

The V gene is TRBV11-2, the J gene TRBJ2-7; TRBD2 is a possible D gene (5 bases). Trimming removed 1 base at V and 2 bases at J, with 12 bases between. The CDR3 is 15 amino acids. Germline assignment: CDR1 SGHAT and CDR2 FQNNGV. CDR3 nucleotides: TGTGCCAGCAGCTTAGGTATTAGCGCGACCTACGAGCAGTACGTC. It is translated as CASSLGISATYEQYV.

The chain recombines TRBV18 with TRBJ1-2; D gene unclear. The CDR3 runs to 14 residues. With 3 bases removed from V and 5 bases from J, the gap between germline ends came to 13 bases. Germline CDR1 is KGHSH and CDR2 is LQKENI. CDR3 in DNA: TGTGCCAGCTCACCCCGGGGTCGGGAGTATGGCTACACCTTC. Protein sequence: CASSPRGREYGYTF.

The chain has TRBV11-2 and TRBJ2-1, with TRBD2 matching over 12 bases. This CDR3 comprises 14 residues. Trimming cost V 6 bases and J 10 bases; bases outside gene matches: 7. The germline V gene encodes CDR1 SGHAT and CDR2 FQNNGV. CDR3 sequence (DNA): TGTGCCAGCAGACTAGCGGGGGGCAATGGAGAGCAGTTCTTC. It specifies CASRLAGGNGEQFF.

This clone appeared a few times. The rearrangement links TRBV28 to TRBJ1-2, with D tentatively TRBD1 (5 bases). Trimming removed 3 bases from V and 4 bases from J, with 12 bases in between. Germline V lookup: CDR1 MDHEN, CDR2 SYDVKM. There are 14 residues in the CDR3. CDR3 in amino acids: CASSFAGRPYGYTF. The CDR3 DNA reads TGTGCCAGCAGTTTCGCAGGGCGGCCCTATGGCTACACCTTC.

The chain has TRBV10-3 and TRBJ2-7; D remains ambiguous. This CDR3 region has 12 residues. Germline lookup yields CDR1 ENHRY and CDR2 SYGVKD. Trimming took 2 bases from V and 4 from J, leaving 6 bases between them. The CDR3 sequence is CAISEVQYEQYF. CDR3 bases: TGTGCCATCAGTGAGGTCCAGTACGAGCAGTACTTC.

The rearrangement uses TRBV9 and TRBJ2-3; D is perhaps TRBD2 (5 bases). The CDR3 has 16 residues. Germline CDR1 SGDLS, CDR2 YYNGEE. Trimming left V 4 bases short and J 5 bases short, with 20 bases between. In nucleotides, the CDR3 is TGTGCCAGCAGCCAACAATACCCCGAGGGCGGAGATACGCAGTATTTT. It specifies CASSQQYPEGGDTQYF.

The J gene is TRBJ2-3, the V gene TRBV5-6, with 11 bases aligning to TRBD2. CDR3 length equals 16 residues. Germline CDR1 SGHDT, CDR2 YYEEEE. V lost 4 bases to trimming and J lost 1 base; unmatched junction nucleotides: 5. The CDR3 region has the DNA TGTGCCAGCAGCAAGTGGACTAGCGGGCGCACAGATACGCAGTATTTT. Protein product: CASSKWTSGRTDTQYF. Based on the CDR3 plus reference TRBV5-6 and TRBJ2-3, the full variable domain is DAGVTQSPTHLIKTRGQQVTLRCSPKSGHDTVSWYQQALGQGPQFIFQYYEEEERQRGNFPDRFSGHQFPNYSSELNVNALLLGDSALYLCASSKWTSGRTDTQYFGPGTRLTVL.

This chain links TRBV6-5 with TRBJ2-6; 7 nucleotides match TRBD1. The CDR3 contains 15 residues. The germline CDR1 and CDR2 sequences are MNHEY and SVGAGI. The trim removed 2 bases at V and 2 bases at J, leaving 0 bases unmatched. The DNA of the CDR3 is TGTGCCAGCAGTTACAGGGGGCCTGGGGCCAACGTCCTGACTTTC. It encodes CASSYRGPGANVLTF.